This T cell receptor (beta chain) was observed in a study of T cells in Graves' hyperthyroidism and ophthalmopathy. This clonotype was recorded many times. With 5 bases removed from V and 7 bases from J, the gap between germline ends came to 8 bases. The length of the CDR3 is 11 residues. From RNA transcripts, TCR beta CDR3 regions were amplified. Using the HTBI primer set, a first-round RT-PCR was run on the TCR CDR3. From the multiplex PCR reads, TCRdb called clonotypes with MiXCR, one entry per CDR3 protein. The sample lists around 400,000 distinct CDR3 sequences, 13% to 15% occurring once. This chain connects TRBV12-3 or TRBV12-4 to TRBJ2-5; maybe TRBD2 (5 bases). Sequencing was done on a sample of blood. This receptor was identified in a woman in her sixties with Graves' ophthalmopathy. CDR3 protein: CASSPRGTQYF. As DNA, the CDR3 is TGTGCCAGCAGTCCCCGGGGGACCCAGTACTTC.